This T cell receptor beta chain is from a study of T-cell memory formation after mild COVID-19. Study conclusions and caveats: CD4+ clones that contracted lay mainly in CM and EM; CD8+ ones lay in EMRA. Memory cells collected pre-infection included some clones that later responded, suggesting cross-reactive memory joined.

This clonotype turned up a few times. Its antigen is not known. Germline is not matched at one junction end, which may reflect a read error. CDR3 length: 12 amino acids. From 5'RACE with constant-segment primers came TCR alpha and TCR beta cDNA libraries that carried sample barcodes and UMIs. MiXCR was run by TCRdb on the 5' RACE reads, yielding one entry per CDR3 protein. The sample lists 190,000 or so distinct CDR3 sequences; around a fifth were seen once. The chain joins TRBV12-3 or TRBV12-4 to TRBJ2-5, with a tentative D call TRBD2 (5 bases). The source is an adult woman who had mild COVID-19 (a few samples of this study predate the infection). Cell type and time point are not known. Sequences were obtained from PBMCs or a T cell subset sorted from them (not recorded which). The CDR3 DNA is TGTGCCAGCACTTTACCGGGGGAGACCCAGTACTTC. It encodes CASTLPGETQYF.